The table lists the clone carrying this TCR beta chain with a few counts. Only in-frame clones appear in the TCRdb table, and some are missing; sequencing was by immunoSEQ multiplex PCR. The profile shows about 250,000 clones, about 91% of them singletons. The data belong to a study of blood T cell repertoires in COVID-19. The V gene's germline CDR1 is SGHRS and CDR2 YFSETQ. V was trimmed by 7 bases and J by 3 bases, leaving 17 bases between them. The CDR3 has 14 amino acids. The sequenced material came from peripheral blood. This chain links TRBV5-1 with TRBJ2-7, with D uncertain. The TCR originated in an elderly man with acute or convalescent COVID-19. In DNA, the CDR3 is TGCGCCAGCCGTTTCCGGAGTGAAGACTACGAGCAGTACTTC. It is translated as CASRFRSEDYEQYF.